Here is one TCR beta chain with its context. Its antigen remains unidentified. The data were obtained in a study of T cell responses to AZD1222 COVID-19 vaccine. General study results and limits: Seropositive status at baseline applied to only five to seven AZD1222 recipients. Spike-specific TCR breadth and depth went up after people got two AZD1222 doses.

CDR3 length: 14 amino acids. Germline V lookup: CDR1 MDHEN, CDR2 SYDVKM. V lost 3 bases, J lost 1 base, and 7 bases lay in between. Generated by immunoSEQ multiplex PCR, the TCRdb table keeps only in-frame clones and is missing some. The sample yields roughly 180,000 clones, around 87% seen once. This receptor was identified in an adult in good health. The genes are TRBV28 and TRBJ1-5; D call uncertain. The sample in question was peripheral blood, obtained on day 0 of AZD1222 vaccination. CDR3 in amino acids: CASSLIGSNQPQHF. The CDR3 region has the DNA TGTGCCAGCAGTTTGATAGGGAGCAATCAGCCCCAGCATTTT.